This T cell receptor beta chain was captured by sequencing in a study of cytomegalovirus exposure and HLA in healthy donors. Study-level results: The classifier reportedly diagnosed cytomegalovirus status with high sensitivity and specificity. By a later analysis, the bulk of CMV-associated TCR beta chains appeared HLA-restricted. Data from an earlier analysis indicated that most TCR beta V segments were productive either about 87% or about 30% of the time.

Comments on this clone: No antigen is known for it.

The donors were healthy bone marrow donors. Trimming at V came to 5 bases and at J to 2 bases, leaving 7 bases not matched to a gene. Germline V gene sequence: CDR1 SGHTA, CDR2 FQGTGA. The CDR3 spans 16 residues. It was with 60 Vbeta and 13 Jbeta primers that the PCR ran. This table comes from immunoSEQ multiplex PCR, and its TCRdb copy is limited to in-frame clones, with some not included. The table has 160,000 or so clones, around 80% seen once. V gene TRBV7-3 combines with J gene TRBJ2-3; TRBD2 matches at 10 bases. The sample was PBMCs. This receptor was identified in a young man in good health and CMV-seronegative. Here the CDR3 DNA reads TGTGCCAGCAGCCGTAGCGGGGGGACTAACACAGATACGCAGTATTTT. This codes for CASSRSGGTNTDTQYF. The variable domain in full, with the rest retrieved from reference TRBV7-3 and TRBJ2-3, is GAGVSQTPSNKVTEKGKYVELRCDPISGHTALYWYRQSLGQGPEFLIYFQGTGAADDSGLPNDRFFAVRPEGSVSTLKIQRTERGDSAVYLCASSRSGGTNTDTQYFGPGTRLTVL.